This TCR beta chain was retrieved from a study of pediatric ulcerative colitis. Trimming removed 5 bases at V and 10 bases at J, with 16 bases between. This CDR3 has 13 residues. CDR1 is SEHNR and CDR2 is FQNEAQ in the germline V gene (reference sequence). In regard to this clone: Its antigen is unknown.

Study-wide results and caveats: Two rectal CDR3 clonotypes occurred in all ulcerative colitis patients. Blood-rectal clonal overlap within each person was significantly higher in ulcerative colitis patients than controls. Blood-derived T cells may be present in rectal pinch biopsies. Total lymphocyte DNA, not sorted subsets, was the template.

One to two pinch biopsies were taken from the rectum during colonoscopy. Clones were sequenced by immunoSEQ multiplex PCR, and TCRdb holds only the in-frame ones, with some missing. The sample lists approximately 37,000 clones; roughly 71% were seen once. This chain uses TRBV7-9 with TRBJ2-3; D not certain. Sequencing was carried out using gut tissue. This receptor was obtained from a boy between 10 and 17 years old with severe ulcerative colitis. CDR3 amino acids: CASSNPPSGAQYF. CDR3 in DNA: TGTGCCAGCAGCAACCCCCCTAGTGGGGCGCAGTATTTT.